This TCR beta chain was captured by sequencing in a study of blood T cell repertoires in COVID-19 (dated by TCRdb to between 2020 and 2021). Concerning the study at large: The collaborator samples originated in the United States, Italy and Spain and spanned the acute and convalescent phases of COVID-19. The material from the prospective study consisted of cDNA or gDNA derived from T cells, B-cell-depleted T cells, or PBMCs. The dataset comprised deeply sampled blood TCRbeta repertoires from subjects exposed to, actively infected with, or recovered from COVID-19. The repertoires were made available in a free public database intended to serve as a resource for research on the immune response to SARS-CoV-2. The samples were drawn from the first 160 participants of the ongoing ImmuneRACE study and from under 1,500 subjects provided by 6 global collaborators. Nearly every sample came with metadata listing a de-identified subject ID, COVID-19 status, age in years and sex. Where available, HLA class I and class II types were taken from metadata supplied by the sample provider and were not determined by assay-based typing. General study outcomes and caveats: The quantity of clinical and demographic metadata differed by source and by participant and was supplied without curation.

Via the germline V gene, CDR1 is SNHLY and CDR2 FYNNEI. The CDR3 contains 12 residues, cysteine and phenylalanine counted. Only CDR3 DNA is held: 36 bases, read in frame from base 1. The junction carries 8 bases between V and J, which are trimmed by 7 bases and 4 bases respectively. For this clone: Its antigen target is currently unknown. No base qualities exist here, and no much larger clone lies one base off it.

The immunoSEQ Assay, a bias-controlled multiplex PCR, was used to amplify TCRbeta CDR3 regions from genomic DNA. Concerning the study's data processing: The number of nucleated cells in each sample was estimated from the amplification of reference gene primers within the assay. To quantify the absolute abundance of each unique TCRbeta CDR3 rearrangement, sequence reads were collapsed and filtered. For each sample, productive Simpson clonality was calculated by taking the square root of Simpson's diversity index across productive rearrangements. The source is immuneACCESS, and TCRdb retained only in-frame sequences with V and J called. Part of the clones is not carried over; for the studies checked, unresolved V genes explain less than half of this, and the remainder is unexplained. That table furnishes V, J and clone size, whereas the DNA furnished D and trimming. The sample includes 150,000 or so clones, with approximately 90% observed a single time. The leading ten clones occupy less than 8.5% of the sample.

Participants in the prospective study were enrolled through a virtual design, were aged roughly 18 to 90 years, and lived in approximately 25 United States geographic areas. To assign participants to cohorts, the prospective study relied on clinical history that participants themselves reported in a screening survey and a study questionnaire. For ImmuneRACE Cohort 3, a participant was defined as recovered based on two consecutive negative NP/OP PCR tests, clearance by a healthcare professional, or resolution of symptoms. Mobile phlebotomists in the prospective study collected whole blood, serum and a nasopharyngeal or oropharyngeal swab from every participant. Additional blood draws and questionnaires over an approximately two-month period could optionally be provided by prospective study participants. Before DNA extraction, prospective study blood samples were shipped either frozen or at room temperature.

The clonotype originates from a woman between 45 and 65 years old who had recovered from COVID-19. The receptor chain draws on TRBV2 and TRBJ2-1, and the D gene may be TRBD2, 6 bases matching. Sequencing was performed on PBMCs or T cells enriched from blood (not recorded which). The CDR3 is CASKSGYNEQFF. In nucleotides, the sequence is TGTGCCAGCAAAAGCGGGTACAATGAGCAGTTCTTC.